This TCR beta chain was recorded in a study of beta chain features in type 1 diabetes. Germline CDR1 reads SGDLS; CDR2 reads YYNGEE. V was shortened by 6 bases and J by 5 bases, with 15 bases between the two germline ends. The CDR3 consists of 13 residues. Since all of the isolated RNA was reverse transcribed, expressed TCRB transcripts were what got sequenced. The average output of naive, central memory and regulatory T cell samples was around 3.5 million reads. Measured with immunoSEQ multiplex PCR; TCRdb has only the in-frame clones, and not every one. Seen here are about 260,000 clones, 24% observed once, and the top ten hold approximately 0.011%. Comments on this clone: The antigen is undetermined.

General study findings and limits: All four CD4+ subsets from Type 1 diabetes patients carried moderately but significantly shorter TCRB CDR3s.

The chain recombines TRBV9 with TRBJ2-7, with D possibly matching TRBD2 (5 bases). The source is a woman aged 25 to 39 with type 1 diabetes. The sample was naive CD4+ T cells from blood. The CDR3, as DNA: TGTGCCAGCACCAGGCAGCCCGGGGACGAGCAGTACTTC. It is translated as CASTRQPGDEQYF.